A selection of T cell receptor beta chains follows, all from one sample in a study of OX40 agonist ivuxolimab in advanced cancers. TCRdb keeps only in-frame clones here, not all; method: immunoSEQ multiplex PCR. The data show around 61,000 clones, over 65% seen once. Sequencing used CD4+ or CD8+ T cells sorted from blood, obtained in a trial of the OX40 agonist ivuxolimab. Receptors were obtained from an adult with an advanced solid tumor such as melanoma, head and neck, liver or kidney cancer. Both conserved end residues are part of each CDR3. A D gene is named only where the DNA matches it firmly. A clone size is listed for some rows: how often the clone was seen (once, few, many), or a class if it is expanded.

-,TRBV4-1,-,TRBJ1-2,TGCGCCAGCAGACCCAAGGGACTCCATGGCTACACCTTC,CASRPKGLHGYTF
TRBD2,TRBV11-3,-,TRBJ2-1,TGTGCCAGCAGCTTAGAACCGTTAGCGGGAGCCTACAATGAGCAGTTCTTC,CASSLEPLAGAYNEQFF
-,TRBV6-5,-,TRBJ1-6,TGTGCCAGCAGCCCGGGAGGTGGGCATAATTCACCCCTCCACTTT,CASSPGGGHNSPLHF
-,TRBV18,-,TRBJ2-1,TGTGCCAGCTCACCGACTAGGGACAATGAGCAGTTCTTC,CASSPTRDNEQFF
-,TRBV11-2,few,TRBJ2-2,TGTGCCAGCAGCCCCGGATACACCGGGGAGCTGTTTTTT,CASSPGYTGELFF
-,TRBV7-3,-,TRBJ1-1,TGTGCCAGCAGCTTAACGGGAGGGACTGAAGCTTTCTTT,CASSLTGGTEAFF
-,TRBV4-2,-,TRBJ1-2,TGTGCCAGCAGCCAAGATCTTGTGGATCCCGATGGCTACACCTTC,CASSQDLVDPDGYTF
-,TRBV27,few,TRBJ2-7,TGTGCCAGCAGTTCCCCCGGAGGGTACGAGCAGTACTTC,CASSSPGGYEQYF
-,TRBV27,-,TRBJ1-5,TGTGCCAGCAGTTTAGGGGGCTTTAGCAATCAGCCCCAGCATTTT,CASSLGGFSNQPQHF
-,TRBV9,-,TRBJ1-2,TGTGCCAGCAGCGTAGGAATACAGGGAGTCTATGGCTACACCTTC,CASSVGIQGVYGYTF
-,TRBV2,-,TRBJ1-2,TGTGCCAGCAGTGTAGCGGGGAGGCCCCCTTACGACTATGGCTACACCTTC,CASSVAGRPPYDYGYTF
-,TRBV6-6,-,TRBJ1-5,TGTGCCAGCAGTTACTCCATAGCGAGGGGCGGGCAGCCCCAGCATTTT,CASSYSIARGGQPQHF
-,TRBV6-1,-,TRBJ2-7,TGTGCCAGCAGTGAGGAGGGGCCCAACTACGAGCAGTACTTC,CASSEEGPNYEQYF
-,TRBV6-5,-,TRBJ2-7,TGTGCCAGCTTTCAGGGCTCGGGAGAGCAGTACTTC,CASFQGSGEQYF
TRBD2,TRBV29-1,-,TRBJ2-7,TGCAGCGTTGCTAGCGGGGCGTCGGACTACGAGCAGTACTTC,CSVASGASDYEQYF
-,TRBV11-2,once,TRBJ1-2,TGTGCCAGCAGCCCGGGGGGGGGCGGAGGCTACACCTTC,CASSPGGGGGYTF
TRBD2,TRBV7-2,once,TRBJ2-1,TGTGCCAGCAGCATAGCGGGAGGCTATGAGCAGCTCTTC,CASSIAGGYEQLF
-,TRBV6-5,-,TRBJ2-7,TGTGCCAGCAGCCGGACTGGCACCTACGAGCAGTACTTC,CASSRTGTYEQYF
TRBD1,TRBV5-1,-,TRBJ1-1,TGTGCCAGCAGGGACAGCGGGGGCCCGTCTGAAGCTTTCTTT,CASRDSGGPSEAFF
TRBD1,TRBV29-1,-,TRBJ2-5,TGCAGCGTAACGGGACAGGGGGCCTGGGAGACCCAGTACTTC,CSVTGQGAWETQYF
-,TRBV18,-,TRBJ2-3,TGTGCCAGCTCACCAGGTAGCGGAGTAGGCACAGATACGCAGTATTTT,CASSPGSGVGTDTQYF
-,TRBV19,-,TRBJ2-7,TGTGCCAGTACCCCCGAGGCAGGGAGTGGCTACGAGCAGTACTTC,CASTPEAGSGYEQYF
TRBD1,TRBV5-1,-,TRBJ2-2,TGCGCCAGCAGCTTGATTTCCGGGACAGGGGGTCTTACCGGGGAGCTGTTTTTT,CASSLISGTGGLTGELFF
-,TRBV29-1,-,TRBJ1-3,TGCAGCGCCCAACAGTACACCTCTGGAAACACCATATATTTT,CSAQQYTSGNTIYF
TRBD2,TRBV10-2,few,TRBJ2-3,TGCGCCAGCAGTGAGTCGAGGCTAGCGGGAGTCGCAGATACGCAGTATTTT,CASSESRLAGVADTQYF
-,TRBV6-6,-,TRBJ1-2,TGTGCCAGCAGTTACAGCGGAGGTAGCTATGGCTACACCTTC,CASSYSGGSYGYTF
-,TRBV7-9,-,TRBJ1-2,TGTGCCAGCAGCTTAGACGGGGGGTACAGCGCTTACTATGGCTACACCTTC,CASSLDGGYSAYYGYTF
-,TRBV7-2,-,TRBJ2-7,TGTGCCAGCAGCTTAAACAGGGTATCCTACGAGCAGTACTTC,CASSLNRVSYEQYF
TRBD2,TRBV7-2,-,TRBJ2-1,TGTGCCACCCGGAGGGGACGGGGGGGCTCGATAGACAATGAGCAGTTCTTC,CATRRGRGGSIDNEQFF
-,TRBV5-1,-,TRBJ2-2,TGCGCCAGCAGCTTGGACGCGGACACCGGGGAGCTGTTTTTT,CASSLDADTGELFF
-,TRBV7-9,-,TRBJ2-6,TGTGCCAGCAGCCCAGGTCGCTCTGGGGCCAACGTCCTGACTTTC,CASSPGRSGANVLTF
TRBD2,TRBV11-2,-,TRBJ2-2,TGTGCCAGCAGACGACTAGCGGAGAACACCGGGGAGCTGTTTTTT,CASRRLAENTGELFF
TRBD2,TRBV11-3,-,TRBJ2-1,TGTGCCAGCAGCAAACTAGCGGGGGGGCACAATGAGCAGTTCTTC,CASSKLAGGHNEQFF
-,TRBV5-1,-,TRBJ2-5,TGCGCCAGCAGCTTGGACGTAGGGAAAGAGACCCAGTACTTC,CASSLDVGKETQYF
-,TRBV29-1,-,TRBJ2-1,TGCAGCGTTGATAGGGACGGCAATGAGCAGTTCTTC,CSVDRDGNEQFF
TRBD2,TRBV13,-,TRBJ2-7,TGTGCCAGCAGCTTTTCGGGAGGGCCCCCCTACGAGCAGTACTTC,CASSFSGGPPYEQYF
TRBD1,TRBV19,-,TRBJ1-2,TGTGCCAGTACCCCGACAGGGACCTATGGCTACACCTTC,CASTPTGTYGYTF
TRBD1,TRBV9,few,TRBJ1-1,TGTGCCAGCAGCGACCAGCAGGGGGCGGCTTTCTTT,CASSDQQGAAFF
TRBD1,TRBV11-2,-,TRBJ2-6,TGTGCCAGCAGCAGACAGGGGATCAGCTCTGGGGCCAACGTCCTGACTTTC,CASSRQGISSGANVLTF
-,TRBV19,-,TRBJ1-5,TGTGCCAGTAGAAACAGCGTTAGGTGGAATCAGCCCCAGCATTTT,CASRNSVRWNQPQHF
TRBD2,TRBV11-3,-,TRBJ2-3,TGTGCCAGCAACCTTGGGACTAGCGGGAGGTTCGACACAGATACGCAGTATTTT,CASNLGTSGRFDTDTQYF
-,TRBV9,-,TRBJ1-1,TGTGCCAGCAGCCCTCCCTCGGGAGGAAACACTGAAGCTTTCTTT,CASSPPSGGNTEAFF
-,TRBV6-5,-,TRBJ2-7,TGTGCCAGCCAAATCCGAAGAGAGCAGTACTTC,CASQIRREQYF
-,TRBV2,-,TRBJ2-5,TGTGCCAGCAGTTACTTAGGGGGGGAGACCCAGTACTTC,CASSYLGGETQYF
TRBD1,TRBV11-2,-,TRBJ2-7,TGTGCCAGCAGCTTCACAGGGGGAACCTACGAGCAGTACTTC,CASSFTGGTYEQYF
-,TRBV6-5,once,TRBJ1-2,TGTGCCAGCAGTCACGACAGGTCCTATGGCTACACCTTC,CASSHDRSYGYTF
-,TRBV9,-,TRBJ2-2,TGTGCCAGCAGCGTAGCGCTGGGTACCGGGGAGCTGTTTTTT,CASSVALGTGELFF
-,TRBV25-1,-,TRBJ1-1,TGTGCCAGCAGTGAATTCGGGGTCCGCACTGAAGCTTTCTTT,CASSEFGVRTEAFF
TRBD1,TRBV4-1,once,TRBJ2-1,TGCGCCAGCAGCCAAGGTCCCGGGACAGGTCCTTACAATGAGCAGTTCTTC,CASSQGPGTGPYNEQFF
-,TRBV11-2,-,TRBJ2-7,TGTGCCAGCAGCTTGGGCAGGGTTGGCTACGAGCAGTACTTC,CASSLGRVGYEQYF
-,TRBV5-6,-,TRBJ2-5,TGTGCCAGCAGCTTGCGTCGACTAGGGCAAGAGACCCAGTACTTC,CASSLRRLGQETQYF
-,TRBV6-5,-,TRBJ2-6,TGTGCCAGCAGTTACGTGCAGTTTGGGGCCAACGTCCTGACTTTC,CASSYVQFGANVLTF
-,TRBV6-5,-,TRBJ1-1,TGTGCCAGCAGACACCAGGGGACTGAAGCTTTCTTT,CASRHQGTEAFF